The clone carrying this T cell receptor beta chain turned up a few times. The entry originates in a study of blood T cell repertoires in COVID-19. Recruits, aged roughly 18 to 95 years, lived in approximately 26 US areas. The ends were cut back, 3 bases at V and 4 bases at J, with 9 bases in the middle. Germline V gene data show CDR1 as SGHTA and CDR2 as FQGNSA. The CDR3 loop spans 14 amino acids. Assay: immunoSEQ multiplex PCR; the TCRdb copy retains only in-frame clones and omits some. In the table there are more than 200,000 clones, 84% of which are singletons. The chain recombines TRBV7-2 with TRBJ2-2, with D possibly TRBD2 on 5 matching bases. The specimen was PBMCs or T cells enriched from blood (not recorded which). This clonotype originated in a man aged 60 to 75 who had recovered from COVID-19. CDR3 nucleotides: TGTGCCAGCAGCTTCTCGGGGTCCACCGGGGAGCTGTTTTTT. It is translated as CASSFSGSTGELFF.